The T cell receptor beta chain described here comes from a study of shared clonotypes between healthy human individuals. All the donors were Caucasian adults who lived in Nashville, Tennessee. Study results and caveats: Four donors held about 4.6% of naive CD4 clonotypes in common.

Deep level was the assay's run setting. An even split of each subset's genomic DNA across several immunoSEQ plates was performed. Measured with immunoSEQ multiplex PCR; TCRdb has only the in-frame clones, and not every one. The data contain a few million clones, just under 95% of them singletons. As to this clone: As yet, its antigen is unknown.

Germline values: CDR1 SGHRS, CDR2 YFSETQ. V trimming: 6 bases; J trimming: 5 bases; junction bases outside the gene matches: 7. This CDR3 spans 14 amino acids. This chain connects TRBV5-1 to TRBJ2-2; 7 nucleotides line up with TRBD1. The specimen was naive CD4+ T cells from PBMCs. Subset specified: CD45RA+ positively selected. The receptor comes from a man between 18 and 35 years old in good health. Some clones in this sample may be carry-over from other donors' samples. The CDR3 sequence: CASTADRVTGELFF. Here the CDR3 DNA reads TGCGCCAGCACCGCTGACAGGGTTACCGGGGAGCTGTTTTTT. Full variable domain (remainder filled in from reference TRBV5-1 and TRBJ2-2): KAGVTQTPRYLIKTRGQQVTLSCSPISGHRSVSWYQQTPGQGLQFLFEYFSETQRNKGNFPGRFSGRQFSNSRSEMNVSTLELGDSALYLCASTADRVTGELFFGEGSRLTVL.